One and the same sample provided the 11 T cell receptor beta chains below, sequenced in a study of blood T cell repertoires in COVID-19. Repertoires were generated with immunoSEQ multiplex PCR, while TCRdb's copy carries only in-frame clones and drops some. This sample has 140,000 to 150,000 clones, with roughly 79% found just once. Source material: peripheral blood. These receptors were collected from a human donor with acute or convalescent COVID-19. The donor label of this sample is uncertain.

As DNA, the CDR3 is TGTGCCAGCTCTCTCGGGAAGGACCTTGAAGCTTTCTTT. This translates into CASSLGKDLEAFF. The chain couples TRBV18 to TRBJ1-1; no clear D. The CDR3 runs to 13 residues. V was clipped by 6 bases and J by 7 bases, with 15 bases between them. Germline V gene lookup returns CDR1 KGHSH and CDR2 LQKENI.

The chain uses TRBV19 and TRBJ1-2; unclear D gene. CDR3 length: 14 residues. Trimming took 7 bases from V and 8 from J, leaving 20 bases between them. The V gene's germline CDR1 is LNHDA and CDR2 SQIVND (reference sequence). The CDR3 is CASIPRLTPGGYTF. CDR3 in DNA: TGTGCCAGTATCCCTCGTTTGACCCCGGGAGGCTACACCTTC.

With respect to this clone: This sample includes further DNA sequences coding for the same CDR3. The rearrangement uses TRBV11-3 and TRBJ2-2, with unresolved D. V was clipped by 1 base and J by 1 base, with 4 bases between them. Germline-derived CDR1 and CDR2 are SGHNT and YENEEA. CDR3 length: 14 amino acids. DNA of the CDR3: TGTGCCAGCAGCTTAGGTCAGAACACCGGGGAGCTGTTTTTT. Amino acid sequence: CASSLGQNTGELFF.

The gene calls are TRBV10-3 and TRBJ2-1, with 9 bases matching TRBD2. The CDR3 spans 14 residues. V trimming: 8 bases; J trimming: 7 bases; junction bases outside the gene matches: 9. CDR1 and CDR2 (germline): ENHRY, SYGVKD. The CDR3 loop is CAIDSGGGRNEQFF. CDR3 DNA sequence: TGTGCCATCGATAGCGGGGGTGGTAGGAATGAGCAGTTCTTC.

This chain uses TRBV28 with TRBJ2-2, with TRBD1 identical over 8 bases. The CDR3 covers 14 residues. J was trimmed by 6 bases and V by 8 bases; bases with no gene match: 8. Germline V gene sequence: CDR1 MDHEN, CDR2 SYDVKM. DNA for the CDR3: TGTGCCAGCCTAGACAGGGGAGGCTCCGGGGAGCTGTTTTTT. The encoded protein is CASLDRGGSGELFF.

The chain uses TRBV30 and TRBJ1-1, with D perhaps TRBD1 (6 bases). Looked up from germline, CDR1 is GTSNPN and CDR2 is SVGIG (reference sequence). The CDR3 loop spans 12 amino acids. The ends were cut back, 5 bases at V and 1 base at J, with 8 bases in the middle. The CDR3 bases are TGTGCCTGGGGGGGCGGGAACACTGAAGCTTTCTTT. Amino acids: CAWGGGNTEAFF.

A single count supports this clone. The V call is TRBV18, the J call TRBJ2-6, with D perhaps matching TRBD1 (5 bases). The CDR3 runs to 19 residues. The germline V gene encodes CDR1 KGHSH and CDR2 LQKENI. V lost 5 bases to trimming and J lost 0 bases, with 20 bases between them. CDR3 amino acids: CASSSRTRTPTSGANVLTF. The DNA for the CDR3 is TGTGCCAGCTCATCGCGAACCAGGACACCGACCTCTGGGGCCAACGTCCTGACTTTC.

Details on this clone: The junction differs from germline at one of its ends, possibly a read error. The J gene is TRBJ1-4, the V gene TRBV29-1; tentative D call: TRBD1 (6 bases). In germline, CDR1 is SQVTM, CDR2 ANQGSEA. The CDR3 runs 11 residues. CDR3 coding DNA: TGCAGCGTTGAAACCGCAGGGGTCGGGATTTTT. Translated, it gives CSVETAGVGIF.

This clone occurred once. The chain uses TRBV9 and TRBJ1-2; no definite D call. This CDR3 has 15 amino acids. The germline CDR1 and CDR2 sequences are SGDLS and YYNGEE. The V end lost 0 bases, the J end lost 2 bases, and 11 bases lay between the germline ends. CDR3 sequence: CASSVGPAGNYGYTF. In DNA, the CDR3 is TGTGCCAGCAGCGTAGGACCGGCGGGAAACTATGGCTACACCTTC.

The sample holds a few counts of this clone. The genes are TRBV15 and TRBJ1-5; 8 positions match TRBD1. V lost 3 bases to trimming and J lost 7 bases; unmatched junction nucleotides: 8. Germline V gene data show CDR1 as LNHNV and CDR2 as YYDKDF (reference sequence). The CDR3 loop spans 15 amino acids. Here the CDR3 reads CATSRGQAGAQPQHF. In DNA, the CDR3 is TGTGCCACCAGCAGGGGACAGGCCGGCGCCCAGCCCCAGCATTTT.

This clone was observed a single time. This chain uses TRBV10-3 with TRBJ2-1; 10 bases are a match to TRBD2. The CDR3 has 16 residues. CDR1 is ENHRY and CDR2 is SYGVKD in the germline V gene. The J segment lost 10 bases and the V segment lost 0 bases, leaving 9 bases of the junction unmatched. The CDR3 reads CAISESRERGGLEQFF. CDR3 DNA: TGTGCCATCAGTGAGTCAAGGGAGCGGGGGGGCCTCGAGCAGTTCTTC.